The 28 T cell receptor beta chains in this list originate from one sample, sequenced in a study of beta chain features in type 1 diabetes. Expressed TCRB transcripts were sequenced, since all the RNA that had been isolated was reverse transcribed. TCRdb's table, derived via immunoSEQ multiplex PCR, lists solely in-frame clones and lacks some. In the table there are about 210,000 clones, 9.5% to 13% of which are singletons. What was sequenced was central memory CD4+ T cells from blood. The receptor source for this set is a man between 18 and 29 years old in good health.

CDR3 loop: CASSYSTPGRSYGYTF. Here the CDR3 DNA reads TGTGCCAGCAGTTACTCGACCCCGGGCCGGAGCTATGGCTACACCTTC. This chain links TRBV6-5 with TRBJ1-2; D not resolved. V was pared by 0 bases and J by 4 bases, with 15 bases between. The CDR3 extends over 16 amino acids. Germline assignment: CDR1 MNHEY and CDR2 SVGAGI.

This clone was recorded many times. CDR3: CASSLTGKRETQYF. As DNA, the CDR3 is TGTGCCAGCAGTTTGACAGGGAAGAGAGAGACCCAGTACTTC. The chain has TRBV28 and TRBJ2-5; the match to TRBD1 covers 7 bases. The CDR3 has 14 residues. Germline values: CDR1 MDHEN, CDR2 SYDVKM. V lost 3 bases to trimming and J lost 4 bases; unmatched junction nucleotides: 5.

The chain recombines TRBV27 with TRBJ2-5; the D gene is possibly TRBD1 (6 bases). The V gene lost 2 bases and the J gene lost 4 bases, with 11 bases spanning the gap. This CDR3 is 14 amino acids long. Germline CDR1 and CDR2: MNHEY and SMNVEV (reference sequence). CDR3 sequence (DNA): TGTGCCAGCAGTTTAGGAACAGGGACAGAGACCCAGTACTTC. Protein: CASSLGTGTETQYF.

The table lists this clone with a few counts. The chain links TRBV7-8 to TRBJ2-1; possible D gene TRBD1, 5 bases. The CDR3 consists of 16 residues. Between the trimmed V and J ends, which lost 1 base and 7 bases, there was a span of 17 bases. Germline V CDR1 and CDR2: SGHVS, FQNEAQ. The CDR3 region is CASSLERYGPGNEQFF. DNA for the CDR3: TGTGCCAGCAGCTTAGAGCGCTACGGCCCAGGGAATGAGCAGTTCTTC.

The chain is built from TRBV7-3 and TRBJ2-5; the D call may be TRBD1 or TRBD2 (6 bases each). The CDR3 has 13 amino acids. V was shortened by 5 bases and J by 5 bases, with 12 bases between the two germline ends. CDR1 is SGHTA, CDR2 FQGTGA, per germline. CDR3 bases: TGTGCCAGCAGCCTCCGGAGGGGGGAGACCCAGTACTTC. Protein product: CASSLRRGETQYF.

In this sample, this clone turned up many times. The gene calls are TRBV30 and TRBJ1-5, with D perhaps matching TRBD1 (6 bases). Germline loops: CDR1 GTSNPN, CDR2 SVGIG (reference sequence). Deletions cut 0 bases from V and 7 bases from J, with 10 bases between. This CDR3 spans 13 amino acids. The CDR3 DNA is TGTGCCTGGAGTGTACAGGGAGAGCAGCCCCAGCATTTT. It translates to CAWSVQGEQPQHF.

The rearrangement links TRBV21-1 to TRBJ1-1; the D call of TRBD1 is as the table states it, not checked on the DNA. TRBV21-1 is assigned pseudogene status. This CDR3 is built from 12 residues. The CDR3 sequence is CASSNRQTEAFF. CDR3 nucleotides: TGTGCCAGCAGCAACAGACAGACTGAAGCTTTCTTT.

This clone showed up just a few times. The rearrangement joins TRBV10-3 to TRBJ1-5; D is perhaps TRBD1 (5 bases). In germline, CDR1 is ENHRY, CDR2 SYGVKD. This CDR3 has 16 residues. V shed 4 bases and J shed 4 bases, with 17 bases lying between them. The CDR3 protein is CAISGDSREGNQPQHF. CDR3 coding DNA: TGTGCCATCAGTGGGGACTCTAGGGAGGGAAATCAGCCCCAGCATTTT.

This clone was seen more than once but under ten times. The chain combines TRBV7-3 with TRBJ2-3; D possibly corresponds to TRBD1 (7 bases). The germline CDR1 and CDR2 sequences are SGHTA and FQGTGA. V was clipped by 5 bases and J by 3 bases, with 18 bases between them. The CDR3 has 16 amino acids. The CDR3 loop reads CASSQSRGARTDTQYF. The CDR3 DNA follows: TGTGCCAGCAGCCAAAGCAGGGGGGCTCGGACAGATACGCAGTATTTT.

Comment on this clone: This probably arose from a read error, given a far larger clone one base away. In DNA, the CDR3 is TGTGCCTTGAGTGTTGAAAGGGTAGGCTACAATGAGCAGTTCTTC. Amino acids: CALSVERVGYNEQFF. The gene calls are TRBV30 and TRBJ2-1; D is unresolved. Germline V CDR1 and CDR2: GTSNPN, SVGIG (reference sequence). The CDR3 is 15 residues long.

The chain combines TRBV5-1 with TRBJ2-1; 7 bases are shared with TRBD2. Per the germline V gene, CDR1 is SGHRS and CDR2 is YFSETQ. The CDR3 loop spans 15 amino acids. Trimming at V came to 4 bases and at J to 8 bases, leaving 12 bases not matched to a gene. CDR3 DNA sequence: TGCGCCAGCAGCCCTGGATGGGGGACTACGGATGAGCAGTTCTTC. Protein sequence: CASSPGWGTTDEQFF. The entire variable domain, with the rest obtained from reference TRBV5-1 and TRBJ2-1, is as follows: KAGVTQTPRYLIKTRGQQVTLSCSPISGHRSVSWYQQTPGQGLQFLFEYFSETQRNKGNFPGRFSGRQFSNSRSEMNVSTLELGDSALYLCASSPGWGTTDEQFFGPGTRLTVL.

The V gene is TRBV6-5, the J gene TRBJ2-1; TRBD1 matches 7 bases. Trimming at V came to 6 bases and at J to 4 bases, leaving 3 bases not matched to a gene. The germline V gene has CDR1 MNHEY and CDR2 SVGAGI. This CDR3 has 13 residues. In DNA form, the CDR3 reads TGTGCCAGCAGCCGGACAGGATACAATGAGCAGTTCTTC. Translating it yields CASSRTGYNEQFF.

V is TRBV9 and J is TRBJ2-1; the D is unclear. The V gene lost 4 bases and the J gene lost 12 bases, with 17 bases spanning the gap. CDR1 and CDR2 (germline): SGDLS, YYNGEE. The CDR3 has 13 residues. The CDR3 DNA follows: TGTGCCAGCAGCCCACCGCAAAGGGTAAGGCAGTTCTTC. Amino acid sequence: CASSPPQRVRQFF.

The rearrangement joins TRBV2 to TRBJ2-5, with 9 bases identical to TRBD1. Germline CDR1 SNHLY, CDR2 FYNNEI. V lost 5 bases and J lost 7; bases outside the gene matches: 20. The CDR3 is made up of 18 amino acids. The CDR3 loop is CASSRTSPGQGVSWTQYF. DNA for the CDR3: TGTGCCAGCAGTCGCACTAGCCCGGGACAGGGAGTCTCCTGGACCCAGTACTTC. Filled out from reference TRBV2 and TRBJ2-5, the complete variable domain reads EPEVTQTPSHQVTQMGQEVILRCVPISNHLYFYWYRQILGQKVEFLVSFYNNEISEKSEIFDDQFSVERPDGSNFTLKIRSTKLEDSAMYFCASSRTSPGQGVSWTQYFGPGTRLLVL.

This clone was counted only a few times. V is TRBV6-5 and J is TRBJ2-5, with D unresolved. This CDR3 comprises 11 residues. The germline V gene has CDR1 MNHEY and CDR2 SVGAGI. CDR3 sequence (DNA): TGTGCGTCGACTTACCAAGAGACCCAGTACTTC. Translated, it gives CASTYQETQYF.

This clone showed up just a few times. The germline gene is not matched at one end of the junction; a read error may be the cause. The CDR3 is CASREGGEQFF. In DNA form, the CDR3 reads TGTGCCAGCAGGGAAGGAGGGGAGCAGTTCTTC. The chain combines TRBV2 with TRBJ2-1; maybe TRBD2 (6 bases). In germline, CDR1 is SNHLY, CDR2 FYNNEI. This CDR3 has 11 amino acids.

The J gene is TRBJ1-1, the V gene TRBV6-1; D gene ambiguous. Germline values: CDR1 MNHNS, CDR2 SASEGT. The CDR3 is made up of 11 amino acids. V was cut by 0 bases and J by 11 bases, with 7 bases left in between. CDR3 in DNA: TGTGCCAGCAGTGAAGCCCCCGACGCTTTCTTT. This encodes CASSEAPDAFF.

This chain links TRBV5-1 with TRBJ1-1; TRBD1 matches 7 bases. The ends lost 0 bases at V and 11 bases at J; junction bases unmatched: 10. This CDR3 spans 14 amino acids. The germline gives CDR1 SGHRS, CDR2 YFSETQ. The DNA of the CDR3 is TGCGCCAGCAGCTTGGATACAGGGGAGTTGAGGGCTTTCTTT. Protein product: CASSLDTGELRAFF.

The J gene is TRBJ2-1, the V gene TRBV5-4; D gene uncertain. The CDR3 runs to 15 residues. The germline CDR1 and CDR2 sequences are SGHNT and YYREEE (reference sequence). V was shortened by 2 bases and J by 5 bases, with 14 bases between the two germline ends. CDR3 DNA sequence: TGTGCCAGCAGCTTTATAGAAAGAAGGAACAATGAGCAGTTCTTC. This encodes CASSFIERRNNEQFF.

This clone came up a few times. This chain joins TRBV29-1 and TRBJ2-4; tentatively, D is TRBD2 (6 bases). This CDR3 spans 13 amino acids. CDR1 is SQVTM, CDR2 ANQGSEA, per germline. The V end lost 3 bases, the J end lost 1 base, and 7 bases lay between the germline ends. Here the CDR3 DNA reads TGCAGCGTTGACGGGGGTGCCAAAAACATTCAGTACTTC. Its translation: CSVDGGAKNIQYF.

This clone was counted many times. This CDR3 is CASSQNPERTYNEQFF. CDR3 coding DNA: TGTGCCAGCAGCCAAAACCCCGAGCGGACCTACAATGAGCAGTTCTTC. The chain has TRBV4-2 and TRBJ2-1; a weak D match, TRBD2 (5 bases). The V gene lost 2 bases and the J gene lost 2 bases, with 13 bases spanning the gap. CDR3 length: 16 residues. Germline V gives CDR1 LGHNA, CDR2 YNFKEQ.

This clone turned up a few times. The rearrangement joins TRBV30 to TRBJ2-5; 14 nucleotides line up with TRBD2. After removal of 5 bases from V and 4 bases from J, the junction contained 0 bases not matched to a gene. This CDR3 is built from 13 residues. Germline CDR1 reads GTSNPN; CDR2 reads SVGIG (reference sequence). Here the CDR3 reads CAWGTSGGETQYF. In nucleotides, the CDR3 is TGTGCCTGGGGGACTAGCGGGGGAGAGACCCAGTACTTC.

This clone occurred a few times. This chain uses TRBV9 with TRBJ2-2, with a weak D call TRBD2 (5 bases). In germline, CDR1 is SGDLS, CDR2 YYNGEE. CDR3 size: 16 residues. Trimming removed 2 bases from V and 3 bases from J, with 14 bases in between. CDR3 in amino acids: CASSVVGSYDTGELFF. Written as DNA, the CDR3 is TGTGCCAGCAGCGTTGTAGGGAGTTACGACACCGGGGAGCTGTTTTTT.

V usage is TRBV14 and J usage is TRBJ2-2, with TRBD2 identical over 7 bases. This CDR3 spans 16 amino acids. Germline V lookup: CDR1 SGHDN, CDR2 FVKESK. With 3 bases clipped from V and 8 bases from J, the junction kept 12 bases outside the gene matches. CDR3 loop: CASSHRVAGSSGELFF. CDR3 coding DNA: TGTGCCAGCAGCCATCGGGTAGCGGGTTCATCGGGGGAGCTGTTTTTT. Full variable domain (rest looked up from reference TRBV14 and TRBJ2-2): EAGVTQFPSHSVIEKGQTVTLRCDPISGHDNLYWYRRVMGKEIKFLLHFVKESKQDESGMPNNRFLAERTGGTYSTLKVQPAELEDSGVYFCASSHRVAGSSGELFFGEGSRLTVL.

This clone appeared a few times. The V and J genes are TRBV18 and TRBJ2-5; possibly TRBD1 or TRBD2 for D (5 bases each). The CDR3 is 16 residues long. Germline-derived CDR1 and CDR2 are KGHSH and LQKENI. Deletions cut 6 bases from V and 5 bases from J, with 22 bases between. CDR3 loop: CASSPAQAGTGETQYF. As DNA, the CDR3 is TGTGCCAGCTCCCCGGCGCAGGCTGGGACCGGTGAGACCCAGTACTTC.

This clone occurred many times. This chain joins TRBV15 and TRBJ1-1; possible D gene TRBD1, 6 bases. Germline loops: CDR1 LNHNV, CDR2 YYDKDF (reference sequence). V was cut by 0 bases and J by 3 bases, with 11 bases left in between. This CDR3 spans 15 amino acids. The CDR3 loop reads CATSRDRGWDTEAFF. The DNA of the CDR3 is TGTGCCACCAGCAGAGACAGGGGTTGGGACACTGAAGCTTTCTTT. Variable domain in full (rest from reference TRBV15 and TRBJ1-1): DAMVIQNPRYQVTQFGKPVTLSCSQTLNHNVMYWYQQKSSQAPKLLFHYYDKDFNNEADTPDNFQSRRPNTSFCFLDIRSPGLGDTAMYLCATSRDRGWDTEAFFGQGTRLTVV.

This chain connects TRBV5-1 to TRBJ2-1, with D possibly being TRBD1 (6 bases). V gave up 4 bases and J gave up 6 bases, with 14 bases separating them. CDR3 size: 14 residues. Germline CDR1 and CDR2: SGHRS and YFSETQ. CDR3 loop: CASSQGLSTNEQFF. The DNA of the CDR3 is TGCGCCAGCAGCCAGGGGTTGAGTACCAATGAGCAGTTCTTC.

On this clone: The germline gene is not matched at one end of the junction; a read error may be the cause. The chain couples TRBV5-5 to TRBJ2-1; D perhaps matches TRBD2 (5 bases). The CDR3 runs 14 residues. Germline V gene data show CDR1 as SGHKS and CDR2 as YYEKEE (reference sequence). The CDR3: CASSQGRLANEQFF. CDR3 nucleotide sequence: TGCGCCAGCAGCCAAGGGCGTCTAGCCAATGAGCAGTTCTTC.